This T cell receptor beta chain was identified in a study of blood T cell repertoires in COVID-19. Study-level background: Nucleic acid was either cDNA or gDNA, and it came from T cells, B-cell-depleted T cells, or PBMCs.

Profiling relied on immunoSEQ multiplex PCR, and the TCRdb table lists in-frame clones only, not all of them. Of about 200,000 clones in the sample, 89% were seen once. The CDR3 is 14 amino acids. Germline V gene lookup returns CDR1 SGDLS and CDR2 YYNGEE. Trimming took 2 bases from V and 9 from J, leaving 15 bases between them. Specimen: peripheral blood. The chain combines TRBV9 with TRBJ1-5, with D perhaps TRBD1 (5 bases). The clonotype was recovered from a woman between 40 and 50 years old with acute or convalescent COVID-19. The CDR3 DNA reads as TGTGCCAGCAGCGTTGACGGCGACAGAATGCCCCAGCATTTT. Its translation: CASSVDGDRMPQHF.